This T cell receptor (beta chain) comes out of a study of blood T cell repertoires in COVID-19. V gave up 4 bases and J gave up 1 base; unmatched junction bases: 1. The CDR3 is made up of 15 amino acids. Germline V gives CDR1 SNHLY, CDR2 FYNNEI. Sequencing was performed with immunoSEQ multiplex PCR; in TCRdb, only in-frame clones are kept and a portion is missing. The repertoire holds roughly 330,000 clones, with over 70% as singletons. This TCR came from a man aged 25-45 years who had recovered from COVID-19. V gene TRBV2 combines with J gene TRBJ1-6; TRBD1 matches at 7 bases. Sequences were obtained from PBMCs or T cells enriched from blood (not recorded which). The CDR3 region has the DNA TGTGCCAGCAGTGCAGGGGGTTCCTATAATTCACCCCTCCACTTT. Protein sequence: CASSAGGSYNSPLHF.